This entry concerns a single T cell receptor (beta chain). Only a few counts were recorded for this clonotype. Its antigen remains undetermined. Base qualities were left out, and no much larger clone turns up one base away. There are 15 amino acids in the CDR3, from cysteine to phenylalanine inclusive. Only CDR3 DNA is held: 45 bases, read in frame from base 1. This sample stems from a study of Graves' ophthalmopathy and Graves' hyperthyroidism (dated by TCRdb to 2017 to 2018). About the investigation overall: Hyperthyroidism was defined as stable when no progression to ophthalmopathy occurred within 18 months of follow-up. The study used signatures of the TCR beta repertoire to tell Graves' ophthalmopathy apart from Graves' hyperthyroidism and to predict which patients would progress to ophthalmopathy. In total, some 130 blood samples were TCR-sequenced: fewer than 50 ophthalmopathy, around 75 hyperthyroidism and roughly 17 hyperthyroidism-to-ophthalmopathy patients. To explore V-J signatures distinguishing ophthalmopathy from hyperthyroidism, a discovery set of about 99 patients (43 ophthalmopathy, about 57 stable hyperthyroidism) was enrolled. An independent validation cohort was composed of some 18 hyperthyroidism patients and about 17 patients who later progressed from hyperthyroidism to ophthalmopathy. In roughly six hyperthyroidism patients, the T-cell repertoire of thyroid tissue was compared with the T-cell repertoire of blood. After sampling, hyperthyroidism patients received methimazole starting at 30 mg daily, and ophthalmopathy patients received high-dose intravenous methylprednisolone. General conclusions and limits of the study: In validation, the model predicted ophthalmopathy progression with roughly 68% sensitivity and about 73% specificity; more than ten predicted patients were CT-confirmed with GO in a median of approximately 6.5 months. Sample size was not statistically predetermined, and group allocation was not concealed from the investigators. Among expanded thyroid clonotypes with frequency above 0.001, most also showed up in blood, which suggests that blood repertoires may reflect the thyroid immune response. In cross-validation, the 13-signature model distinguished ophthalmopathy from stable hyperthyroidism with approximately 88% sensitivity and roughly 81% specificity, and in the test set the corresponding values were roughly 80% and 76%.

TCR beta CDR3 regions were amplified from RNA transcripts for repertoire sequencing. The first round was an RT-PCR using HTBI primers with the Qiagen OneStep RT-PCR kit, and this first round was followed by a second-round multiplex PCR, then size selection and purification. The libraries underwent paired-end sequencing with 100 bp reads on an Illumina HiSeq2000. The paper's data handling went like this. SOAPnuke was used to process the reads, removing any read that contained adapters or uncalled bases, had a mean Phred below 15, or lacked an exact match to the constant primer or identifier. High-quality paired reads were merged with COPE v1.2.5. Each unique nucleotide sequence was defined as a clonotype, and clonotypes were aligned to IMGT TRB V, D and J references with MiTCR v1.1. Only V-J combinations with frequency above 0.0001 were analysed, covering 99% to 99.2% of repertoires. A TCR clonal expansion and chaos score per V-J combination was defined as the ratio of F50 clonal expansion to chaos observed in the TCRdist matrix. Features were reduced by Welch's t-statistics and random forest to about a dozen V-J combinations, which fed a naive Bayes classifier. The similarity between thyroid and blood repertoires was quantified using the Morisita-Horn index. The public reads were run again by TCRdb, first through fastp at Q25 and then through MiXCR, and only productive beta chains were kept. Each entry is one CDR3 protein sequence, shown with its most common DNA and genes. V and J calls and clone size were set by TCRdb, not the authors. Here the sample has about 1.1 million distinct CDR3 sequences; approximately 35% occur a single time. The top ten clones comprise around 10% of the sample.

Hyperthyroidism patients were newly diagnosed, with disease duration under 2 months, and aged 18 to 65 years. Patients with other autoimmune diseases, uncontrolled infections, pregnancy or lactation were excluded from the study. Clinical symptoms, serum thyroxine, TRAb, thyroid ultrasound and orbital computed tomography were used for diagnosis. Total RNA was extracted with Trizol reagent and quality-checked on an Agilent 2100 Bioanalyzer. The source of this sequence is an adult man with Graves' hyperthyroidism. Rearrangement joined TRBV12-3 or TRBV12-4 to TRBJ2-2; a tentative D match to TRBD1 spans 6 bases. The sample was peripheral blood or thyroid tissue (not recorded which). The DNA sequence follows: TGTGCTAGTGGTTGGGGGACATCGAACACCGGGGAGCTGTTTTTT. This translates into CASGWGTSNTGELFF.